The source of this TCR beta chain is a study of blood T cells in healthy people across ages. A J-beta primer mix and a sample-barcoded 5' primer were used in a second PCR of about 6 to 12 cycles. TCRdb analysed the 5' RACE reads with MiXCR anew, one entry per CDR3 protein. The sample lists approximately 1.5 million distinct CDR3 sequences; approximately 39% were seen once. CDR1 is SQVTM and CDR2 is ANQGSEA in the germline V gene. The trim removed 5 bases at V and 13 bases at J, leaving 14 bases unmatched. This CDR3 spans 13 amino acids. The origin of this receptor is a young woman in good health. Sample: blood. V and J are TRBV29-1 and TRBJ2-4; TRBD1 aligns across 7 bases. Here the CDR3 reads CSVPGQSFGEQYF. CDR3 coding DNA: TGCAGCGTTCCGGGACAGAGTTTTGGGGAGCAGTACTTC. The variable domain in full, with the rest retrieved from reference TRBV29-1 and TRBJ2-4, is SAVISQKPSRDICQRGTSLTIQCQVDSQVTMMFWYRQQPGQSLTLIATANQGSEATYESGFVIDKFPISRPNLTFSTLTVSNMSPEDSSIYLCSVPGQSFGEQYFGAGTRLSVL.